Listed below are T cell receptor beta chains from one sample, sequenced in a study of cytomegalovirus exposure and HLA in healthy donors. The repertoire was sequenced with immunoSEQ multiplex PCR; TCRdb's copy has only in-frame clones and lacks some. The sample includes tens of thousands of clones, just under 95% of them seen just once. The source material was PBMCs. These receptor sequences come from a man between 18 and 35 years old in good health and CMV-seronegative. The CDR3 runs from the conserved cysteine through the conserved F or W. Each record gives: V gene, D gene, CDR3 length, J gene, clone size, CDR3 protein, CDR3 DNA. A D gene is named only where the DNA matches it firmly. Part of the rows lack a size; the others show once, few, many or a class for expanded clones.

TRBV12-5,NA,14,TRBJ1-1,NA,CASVPATGPTEAFF,TGTGCTAGTGTTCCTGCTACAGGGCCGACTGAAGCTTTCTTT
TRBV19,TRBD1,16,TRBJ1-5,NA,CASMGQGAKGNQPQHF,TGTGCCAGTATGGGGCAGGGGGCGAAGGGCAATCAGCCCCAGCATTTT
TRBV30,NA,15,TRBJ1-4,NA,CAWRIAGVDLEKLFF,TGTGCCTGGAGAATAGCAGGGGTTGATCTCGAAAAACTGTTTTTT
TRBV5-1,TRBD2,16,TRBJ2-7,NA,CASSPLNGGGSSEQYF,TGCGCCAGCAGCCCACTGAACGGGGGGGGTTCGTCCGAGCAGTACTTC
TRBV27,NA,14,TRBJ2-6,NA,CASNSLSGANVLTF,TGTGCCAGCAACAGCCTCTCTGGGGCCAACGTCCTGACTTTC
TRBV6-5,NA,14,TRBJ1-5,once,CASSYSRSNQPQHF,TGTGCCAGCAGTTACTCGAGGAGCAATCAGCCCCAGCATTTT
TRBV19,NA,14,TRBJ2-2,once,CASSGTSMTGELFF,TGTGCCAGTAGTGGGACAAGCATGACCGGGGAGCTGTTTTTT
TRBV10-3,TRBD1,11,TRBJ2-7,NA,CATWTGHEQYF,TGTGCCACCTGGACAGGGCACGAGCAGTACTTC
TRBV7-2,TRBD2,14,TRBJ2-7,NA,CASSFKRGPYEQYF,TGTGCCAGCAGCTTTAAGCGGGGGCCCTACGAGCAGTACTTC
TRBV4-3,NA,13,TRBJ1-1,few,CASSQDRTLQAFF,TGCGCCAGCAGCCAAGATCGGACATTACAAGCTTTCTTT
TRBV6-1,TRBD2,14,TRBJ2-7,NA,CASSERESPYEQYF,TGTGCCAGCAGTGAGCGGGAGAGTCCCTACGAGCAGTACTTC
TRBV6-5,TRBD1,15,TRBJ1-4,NA,CASSLGQGIGEKLFF,TGTGCCAGCAGTTTAGGACAGGGGATTGGGGAAAAACTGTTTTTT
TRBV18,TRBD1,13,TRBJ1-1,NA,CASSLRTGDEAFF,TGTGCCAGCTCACTTAGAACAGGGGATGAAGCTTTCTTT
TRBV6-5,TRBD2,15,TRBJ2-7,NA,CASRLAGPPPYEQYF,TGTGCCAGCAGATTAGCGGGCCCACCGCCTTACGAGCAGTACTTC
TRBV30,TRBD1,13,TRBJ2-7,NA,CAWSRDRDDEQYF,TGTGCCTGGTCCCGGGACAGGGATGACGAGCAGTACTTC
TRBV30,TRBD2,15,TRBJ2-2,NA,CASSAGGANTGELFF,TGTGCCTCCTCAGCGGGAGGAGCGAACACCGGGGAGCTGTTTTTT
TRBV1,NA,19,TRBJ2-7,NA,CTSSQLSPRLAGDSDEQYF,TGCACCAGCAGCCAATTGAGCCCACGGCTAGCGGGAGATTCGGACGAGCAGTACTTC
TRBV20-1,NA,11,TRBJ2-1,NA,CSVEGYNEQFF,TGCAGTGTAGAGGGCTACAATGAGCAGTTCTTC
TRBV19,NA,14,TRBJ1-5,NA,CASSQTGLAQPQHF,TGTGCCAGTAGTCAAACGGGACTGGCTCAGCCCCAGCATTTT
TRBV7-8,TRBD2,14,TRBJ2-7,once,CASRLDSGSSEQYF,TGTGCCAGCAGGCTAGATAGCGGGAGCAGTGAGCAGTACTTC
TRBV9,NA,15,TRBJ1-2,few,CASSVGTAGRGGYTF,TGTGCCAGCAGCGTGGGGACTGCCGGGAGGGGTGGCTACACCTTC
TRBV10-3,TRBD1,13,TRBJ1-2,NA,CAIPWTGTYGYTF,TGTGCCATCCCCTGGACAGGGACCTATGGCTACACCTTC
TRBV7-3,NA,14,TRBJ1-1,NA,CASSPSGLNTEAFF,TGTGCCAGCAGCCCGTCGGGACTAAACACTGAAGCTTTCTTT
TRBV6-5,TRBD1,13,TRBJ1-2,NA,CASRRGTVSGYTF,TGTGCCAGCAGACGCGGGACAGTCTCTGGCTACACCTTC
TRBV6-6,NA,13,TRBJ2-5,NA,CASSYGGTETQYF,TGTGCCAGCAGTTACGGGGGCACAGAGACCCAGTACTTC
TRBV5-4,TRBD2,18,TRBJ2-1,NA,CASSPEGSGSPRGYEQFF,TGTGCCAGCAGCCCGGAAGGTAGCGGGAGCCCCCGGGGGTATGAGCAGTTCTTC
TRBV29-1,NA,11,TRBJ1-1,NA,CSVGGDTEAFF,TGCAGCGTTGGGGGGGACACTGAAGCTTTCTTT
TRBV11-3,NA,14,TRBJ2-5,NA,CASSLAKSTRTQYF,TGTGCCAGCAGCTTAGCTAAGTCAACTAGGACCCAGTACTTC
TRBV5-1,NA,15,TRBJ2-1,NA,CASSGDTRPGREQFF,TGCGCCAGCAGCGGGGACACCCGTCCGGGGCGCGAGCAGTTCTTC
TRBV5-1,TRBD1,17,TRBJ1-2,NA,CASSRTGQGYGTYGYTF,TGCGCCAGCAGCAGAACGGGACAGGGCTATGGGACCTATGGCTACACCTTC
TRBV5-1,NA,13,TRBJ1-4,NA,CASSLAINEKLFF,TGCGCCAGCAGCTTGGCTATTAATGAAAAACTGTTTTTT
TRBV20-1,TRBD2,11,TRBJ2-7,NA,CSARESSGQYF,TGCAGTGCTAGAGAGTCTAGCGGGCAGTACTTC
TRBV13,NA,11,TRBJ2-7,NA,CASSQAGEQYF,TGTGCCAGCAGCCAAGCGGGCGAGCAGTACTTC
TRBV4-3,NA,14,TRBJ1-1,NA,CASSLGSEATEAFF,TGCGCCAGCAGCCTAGGTTCGGAGGCCACTGAAGCTTTCTTT
TRBV9,TRBD1,15,TRBJ2-5,NA,CASSVSWVGGETQYF,TGTGCCAGCAGCGTATCCTGGGTAGGGGGCGAGACCCAGTACTTC
TRBV6-5,NA,13,TRBJ1-1,NA,CASKRQRHTEAFF,TGTGCCAGCAAAAGACAGAGGCACACTGAAGCTTTCTTT
TRBV28,NA,12,TRBJ1-1,NA,CASSTRDTEAFF,TGTGCCAGCAGTACGCGGGACACTGAAGCTTTCTTT
TRBV11-3,NA,15,TRBJ2-1,NA,CASSAVGSSYNEQFF,TGTGCCAGCAGCGCCGTAGGGAGCTCCTACAATGAGCAGTTCTTC
TRBV27,NA,14,TRBJ2-5,NA,CASSLPGEGETQYF,TGTGCCAGCAGTTTACCGGGAGAGGGGGAGACCCAGTACTTC
TRBV2,NA,12,TRBJ2-7,NA,CASFGVTYEQYF,TGTGCCAGCTTCGGGGTAACCTACGAGCAGTACTTC
TRBV29-1,TRBD2,13,TRBJ2-1,NA,CSVEAGGVNEQFF,TGCAGCGTTGAAGCGGGAGGGGTGAATGAGCAGTTCTTC
TRBV28,NA,13,TRBJ2-7,NA,CASSSGTTYEQYF,TGTGCCAGCAGTTCTGGGACAACCTACGAGCAGTACTTC
TRBV2,TRBD2,14,TRBJ2-2,NA,CATRLADNTGELFF,TGTGCCACCCGACTAGCGGATAACACCGGGGAGCTGTTTTTT
TRBV6-5,NA,13,TRBJ2-7,NA,CASSYRTGYEQYF,TGTGCCAGCAGTTACCGCACAGGGTACGAGCAGTACTTC
TRBV7-2,NA,14,TRBJ1-1,NA,CASSFIGGAIEAFF,TGTGCCAGCAGCTTCATCGGGGGGGCTATCGAAGCTTTCTTT
TRBV14,NA,14,TRBJ2-5,NA,CASSRQGLEETQYF,TGTGCCAGCAGCCGACAGGGACTTGAAGAGACCCAGTACTTC
TRBV29-1,TRBD2,14,TRBJ2-7,NA,CSVGWLAGSYEQYF,TGCAGCGTTGGGTGGCTAGCGGGGTCTTACGAGCAGTACTTC